This TCR beta chain was captured in a study of blood T cell repertoires in COVID-19. Authors' processing steps: For nucleated cells, counts were estimated from reference gene primer amplification. The data were produced by immunoSEQ multiplex PCR, yet TCRdb's version contains in-frame clones alone and is incomplete. D and trimming were read from the DNA, whereas the V and J calls and clone size are those reported in that table. The repertoire holds 250,000 or so clones, with more than 70% as singletons. The junction had 1 base not matched to a gene; V was cut back by 3 bases and J by 0 bases. CDR1 SGHNT and CDR2 YYREEE come from the germline V gene (reference sequence). The CDR3 covers 15 residues.

This TCR was sampled from an older woman with acute or convalescent COVID-19. The genes are TRBV5-4 and TRBJ2-1; 9 bases map to TRBD1. The sample was peripheral blood. In nucleotides, the CDR3 is TGTGCCAGCAGCTCGACAGGGGGCTCCTACAATGAGCAGTTCTTC. This translates into CASSSTGGSYNEQFF.